This T cell receptor (beta chain) came from a study of cytomegalovirus exposure and HLA in healthy donors. PCR used 60 Vbeta primers and 13 Jbeta primers. Profiling relied on immunoSEQ multiplex PCR, and the TCRdb table lists in-frame clones only, not all of them. The data contain 95,000 to 150,000 clones, 15% of them singletons. The V and J ends lost 2 bases and 6 bases, in that order; junction bases with no gene match: 6. Germline V gene sequence: CDR1 MNHNS, CDR2 SASEGT. The CDR3 contains 15 residues. A remark on this clone: The antigen is unknown.

Findings and limits, study-wide: Being productive about 90% or about 30% of the time was typical of most TCR beta V segments in an earlier analysis. Immune exposure data for these donors was limited to CMV serostatus. Presence/absence analysis assumed near-uniform sequencing depth across donors. TCR beta chains associated with HLA were, in a later analysis, more clonally expanded than equally common others.

The chain recombines TRBV6-1 with TRBJ1-5; 8 bases line up with TRBD1. This sequence was found in a young woman in good health and CMV-seronegative. Sequencing used PBMCs. CDR3: CASSEQTGETQPQHF. CDR3 DNA: TGTGCCAGCAGTGAACAGACAGGGGAAACTCAGCCCCAGCATTTT.